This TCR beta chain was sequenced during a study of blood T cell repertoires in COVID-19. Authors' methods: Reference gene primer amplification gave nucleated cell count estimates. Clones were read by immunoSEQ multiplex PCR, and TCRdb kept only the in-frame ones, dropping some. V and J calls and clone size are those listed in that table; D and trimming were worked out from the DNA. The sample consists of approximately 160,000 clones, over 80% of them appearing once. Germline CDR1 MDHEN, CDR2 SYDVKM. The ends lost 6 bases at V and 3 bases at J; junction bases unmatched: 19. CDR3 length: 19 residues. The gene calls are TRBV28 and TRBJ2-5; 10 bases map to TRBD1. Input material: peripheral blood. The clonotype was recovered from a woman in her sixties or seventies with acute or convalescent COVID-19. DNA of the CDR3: TGTGCCAGCAGCACACCTGCCGGGACAGGGGCGCTTTCCAAAGAGACCCAGTACTTC. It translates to CASSTPAGTGALSKETQYF.